This is a list of T cell receptor beta chains from one sample in a study of blood T cell repertoires in COVID-19. The table came from immunoSEQ multiplex PCR; TCRdb's copy has only in-frame clones and leaves some out. Found here are about 200,000 clones, about 86% of them singletons; the top ten hold less than 5%. The sample was PBMCs or T cells enriched from blood (not recorded which). Source of these receptors: a middle-aged woman with acute COVID-19. The CDR3 runs from the conserved cysteine through the conserved F or W. A D gene is named only where the DNA matches it firmly. Some rows have no size entry. The others give once, few or many, or a class for an expanded clone.

V gene,clone size,J gene,D gene,CDR3 protein,CDR3 DNA
TRBV18,-,TRBJ1-2,-,CASSPDPGFVGGYTF,TGTGCCAGCTCACCAGACCCCGGGTTCGTTGGTGGCTACACCTTC
TRBV7-6,-,TRBJ2-5,TRBD2,CASSLIGTSGSPGETQYF,TGTGCCAGCAGCTTAATCGGGACTAGCGGGAGTCCGGGAGAGACCCAGTACTTC
TRBV28,-,TRBJ1-4,-,CASSFGGMANEKLFF,TGTGCCAGCAGTTTCGGCGGGATGGCTAATGAAAAACTGTTTTTT
TRBV6-6,-,TRBJ2-2,TRBD2,CASLWAGGIGELFF,TGTGCCAGCCTTTGGGCGGGAGGGATCGGGGAGCTGTTTTTT
TRBV27,once,TRBJ2-7,TRBD2,CASSLAMGGGSYEQYF,TGTGCCAGCAGTCTAGCAATGGGGGGGGGATCCTACGAGCAGTACTTC
TRBV7-2,once,TRBJ1-1,-,CASSYQGRSTEAFF,TGTGCCAGCAGCTACCAGGGGAGAAGCACTGAAGCTTTCTTT
TRBV2,once,TRBJ1-5,TRBD1,CASRDRGLSNQPQHF,TGTGCCAGCAGAGACAGGGGCCTTAGCAATCAGCCCCAGCATTTT
TRBV29-1,-,TRBJ1-1,-,CSVVVRGENTEAFF,TGCAGCGTTGTGGTCAGGGGCGAGAACACTGAAGCTTTCTTT
TRBV6-5,-,TRBJ1-3,-,CASRLQQGSGNTIYF,TGTGCCAGCAGACTACAACAGGGTTCTGGAAACACCATATATTTT
TRBV19,few,TRBJ2-3,-,CASSEREGTDTQYF,TGTGCCAGTAGTGAGAGGGAAGGCACAGATACGCAGTATTTT
TRBV5-1,-,TRBJ2-1,-,CASSFSGVHNEQFF,TGCGCCAGCAGCTTTAGCGGAGTGCACAATGAGCAGTTCTTC
TRBV9,-,TRBJ1-5,TRBD1,CASSAGQGYEQPQHF,TGTGCCAGCAGCGCCGGACAGGGGTACGAACAGCCCCAGCATTTT
TRBV18,-,TRBJ2-3,TRBD2,CASSPGTSRRQRTDTQYF,TGTGCCAGCTCACCGGGGACTAGCCGCCGCCAACGAACAGATACGCAGTATTTT
TRBV2,-,TRBJ2-4,TRBD2,CASILAGGSKNIQYF,TGTGCCAGCATCCTAGCGGGAGGGTCCAAAAACATTCAGTACTTC
TRBV7-2,-,TRBJ2-7,TRBD2,CASSPSGTRGSEQYF,TGTGCCAGCAGCCCCAGTGGGACTAGGGGCTCCGAGCAGTACTTC
TRBV7-6,-,TRBJ1-5,-,CASSLNSQGGNQPQHF,TGTGCCAGCAGCTTAAATTCCCAGGGAGGAAATCAGCCCCAGCATTTT
TRBV5-6,-,TRBJ2-5,-,CASSLEPDYQETQYF,TGTGCCAGCAGCTTGGAGCCAGACTACCAAGAGACCCAGTACTTC
TRBV5-1,-,TRBJ1-1,-,CASSLAAVGAVNTEAFF,TGCGCCAGCAGCTTGGCGGCCGTGGGGGCAGTGAACACTGAAGCTTTCTTT
TRBV5-1,few,TRBJ2-7,-,CASSLDQGTYEQYF,TGCGCCAGCAGCTTGGACCAGGGCACCTACGAGCAGTACTTC
TRBV12-5,-,TRBJ1-1,TRBD1,CASPPTGGVSTEAFF,TGTGCTAGTCCCCCGACAGGGGGAGTCAGCACTGAAGCTTTCTTT
TRBV24-1,once,TRBJ1-2,-,CATSGQDSSYGYTF,TGTGCCACCAGTGGACAGGATTCCAGCTATGGCTACACCTTC
TRBV28,-,TRBJ1-6,-,CASSLQNLNSPLHF,TGTGCCAGCAGTTTACAGAATCTGAATTCACCCCTCCACTTT
TRBV6-5,-,TRBJ2-5,-,CASSTAGWETQYF,TGTGCCAGCAGTACGGCAGGGTGGGAGACCCAGTACTTC
TRBV12-5,-,TRBJ2-1,TRBD1,CASGPRDRGNNEQFF,TGTGCTAGTGGTCCGCGGGACAGGGGTAACAATGAGCAGTTCTTC
TRBV23-1,-,TRBJ1-4,TRBD1,CASSQQGAREKLFF,TGCGCCAGCAGTCAACAGGGGGCGAGGGAAAAACTGTTTTTT
TRBV6-4,-,TRBJ2-3,TRBD1,CASSTGGTDTQYF,TGTGCCAGCTCGACAGGGGGAACAGATACGCAGTATTTT
TRBV30,-,TRBJ1-5,-,CAWSPGDQPQHF,TGTGCCTGGAGCCCGGGGGATCAGCCCCAGCATTTT
TRBV5-4,-,TRBJ2-7,TRBD2,CASSKERDPSYEQYF,TGTGCCAGCAGTAAGGAGCGGGACCCGTCCTACGAGCAGTACTTC
TRBV24-1,-,TRBJ1-2,TRBD1,CATSVSCREATRKQGAGRGYTF,TGTGCCACCAGTGTTTCTTGTCGGGAGGCAACTAGAAAGCAGGGGGCCGGTCGTGGCTACACCTTC
TRBV9,-,TRBJ1-2,TRBD1,CASSLEGARANYGYTF,TGTGCCAGCAGCCTGGAGGGGGCCAGGGCCAACTATGGCTACACCTTC
TRBV6-5,-,TRBJ2-7,TRBD2,CASNRPLGGRYEQYF,TGTGCCAGCAACCGTCCCCTGGGGGGGAGGTACGAGCAGTACTTC
TRBV28,-,TRBJ2-7,-,CASSLFRYEQYF,TGTGCCAGCAGTTTATTTCGCTACGAGCAGTACTTC
TRBV3-1/TRBV3-2,few,TRBJ1-6,-,CASSQVRSRSPLHF,TGTGCCAGCAGCCAAGTCCGGTCCCGGTCACCCCTCCACTTT
TRBV7-8,-,TRBJ1-5,-,CASSTSGEMMQPQHF,TGTGCCAGCAGCACGTCGGGAGAGATGATGCAGCCCCAGCATTTT